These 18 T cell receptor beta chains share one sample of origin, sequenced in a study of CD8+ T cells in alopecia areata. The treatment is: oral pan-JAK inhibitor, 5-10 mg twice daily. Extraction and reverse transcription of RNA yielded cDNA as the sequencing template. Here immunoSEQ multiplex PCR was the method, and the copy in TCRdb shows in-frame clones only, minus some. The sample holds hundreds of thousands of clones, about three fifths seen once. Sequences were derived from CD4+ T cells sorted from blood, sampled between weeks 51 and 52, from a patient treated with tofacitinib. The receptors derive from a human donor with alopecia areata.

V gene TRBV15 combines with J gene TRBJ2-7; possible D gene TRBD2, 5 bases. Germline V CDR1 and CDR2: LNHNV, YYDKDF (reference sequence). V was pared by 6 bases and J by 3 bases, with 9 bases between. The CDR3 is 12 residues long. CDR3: CATSLGLYEQYF. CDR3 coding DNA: TGTGCCACCAGTCTCGGACTCTACGAGCAGTACTTC.

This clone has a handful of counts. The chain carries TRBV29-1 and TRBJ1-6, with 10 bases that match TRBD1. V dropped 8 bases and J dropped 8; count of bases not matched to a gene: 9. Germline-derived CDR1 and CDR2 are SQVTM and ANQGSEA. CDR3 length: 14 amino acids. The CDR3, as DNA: TGCAGCCTAAACACCGGGACAGGGGATTCACCCCTCCACTTT. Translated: CSLNTGTGDSPLHF.

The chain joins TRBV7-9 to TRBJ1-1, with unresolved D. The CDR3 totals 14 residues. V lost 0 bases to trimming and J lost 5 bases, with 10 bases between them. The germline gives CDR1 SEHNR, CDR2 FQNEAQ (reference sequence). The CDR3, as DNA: TGTGCCAGCAGCTTAGCCGGCGGATGGACTGAAGCTTTCTTT. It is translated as CASSLAGGWTEAFF.

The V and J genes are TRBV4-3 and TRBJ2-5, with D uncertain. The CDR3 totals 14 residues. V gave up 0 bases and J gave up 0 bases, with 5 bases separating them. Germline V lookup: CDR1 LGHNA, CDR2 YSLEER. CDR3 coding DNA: TGCGCCAGCAGCCAAGACCAGTACCAAGAGACCCAGTACTTC. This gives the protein CASSQDQYQETQYF.

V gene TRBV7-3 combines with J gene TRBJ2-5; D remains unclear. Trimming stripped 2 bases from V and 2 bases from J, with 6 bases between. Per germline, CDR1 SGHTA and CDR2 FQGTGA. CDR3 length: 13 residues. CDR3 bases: TGTGCCAGCAGCTTATTACCTCAAGAGACCCAGTACTTC. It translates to CASSLLPQETQYF. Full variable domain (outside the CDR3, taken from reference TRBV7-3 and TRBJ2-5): GAGVSQTPSNKVTEKGKYVELRCDPISGHTALYWYRQSLGQGPEFLIYFQGTGAADDSGLPNDRFFAVRPEGSVSTLKIQRTERGDSAVYLCASSLLPQETQYFGPGTRLLVL.

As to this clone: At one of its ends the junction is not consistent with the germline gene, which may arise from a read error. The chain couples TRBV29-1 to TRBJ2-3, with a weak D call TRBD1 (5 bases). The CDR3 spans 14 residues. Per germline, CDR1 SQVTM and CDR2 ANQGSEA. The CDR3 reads CSVEDQGTTGTQYF. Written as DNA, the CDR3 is TGCAGCGTTGAAGATCAGGGAACCACAGGTACGCAGTATTTT.

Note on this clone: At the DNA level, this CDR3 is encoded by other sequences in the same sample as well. CDR3 sequence reads: CSVAGAQETQYF. CDR3 sequence (DNA): TGCAGCGTTGCGGGGGCCCAAGAGACCCAGTACTTC. The genes are TRBV29-1 and TRBJ2-5; possibly TRBD1 or TRBD2 for D (6 bases each). Germline V CDR1 and CDR2: SQVTM, ANQGSEA. The V gene lost 4 bases and the J gene lost 1 base, with 7 bases spanning the gap. The CDR3 runs to 12 residues.

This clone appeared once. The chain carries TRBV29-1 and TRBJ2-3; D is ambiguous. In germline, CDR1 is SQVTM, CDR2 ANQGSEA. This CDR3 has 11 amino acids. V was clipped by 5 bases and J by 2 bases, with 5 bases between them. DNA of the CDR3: TGCAGCGTTTATTACACAGATACGCAGTATTTT. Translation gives CSVYYTDTQYF.

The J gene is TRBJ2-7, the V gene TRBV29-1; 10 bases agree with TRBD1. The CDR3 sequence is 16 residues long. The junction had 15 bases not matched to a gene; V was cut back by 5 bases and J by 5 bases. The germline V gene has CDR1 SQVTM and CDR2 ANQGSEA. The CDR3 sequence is CSVQRNPGQGIHEQYF. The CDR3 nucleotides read TGCAGCGTTCAACGGAACCCGGGACAGGGGATTCACGAGCAGTACTTC.

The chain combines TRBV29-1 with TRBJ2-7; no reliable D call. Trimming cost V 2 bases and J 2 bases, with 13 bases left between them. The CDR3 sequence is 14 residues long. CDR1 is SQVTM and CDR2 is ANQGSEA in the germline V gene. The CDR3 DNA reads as TGCAGCGTTGAAAGGGTTGGGGTCCCCTACGAGCAGTACTTC. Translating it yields CSVERVGVPYEQYF.

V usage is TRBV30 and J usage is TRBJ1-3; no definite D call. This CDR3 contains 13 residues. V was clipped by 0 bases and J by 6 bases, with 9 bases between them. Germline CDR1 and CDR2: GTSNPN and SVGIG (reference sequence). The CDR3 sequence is CAWSVALENTIYF. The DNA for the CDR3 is TGTGCCTGGAGTGTAGCTCTGGAAAACACCATATATTTT.

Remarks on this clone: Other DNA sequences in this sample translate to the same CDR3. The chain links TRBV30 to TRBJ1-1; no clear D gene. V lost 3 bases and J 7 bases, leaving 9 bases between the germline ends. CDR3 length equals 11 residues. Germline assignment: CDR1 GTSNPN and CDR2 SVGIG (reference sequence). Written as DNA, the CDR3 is TGTGCCTGGAGACGAGACCGTGAAGCTTTCTTT. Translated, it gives CAWRRDREAFF.

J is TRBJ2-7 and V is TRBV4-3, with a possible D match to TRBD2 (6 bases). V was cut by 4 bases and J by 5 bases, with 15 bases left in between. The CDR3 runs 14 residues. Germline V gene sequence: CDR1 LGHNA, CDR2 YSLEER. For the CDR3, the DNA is TGCGCCAGCAGCCTGGGACTCCGGGCCGACGAGCAGTACTTC. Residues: CASSLGLRADEQYF.

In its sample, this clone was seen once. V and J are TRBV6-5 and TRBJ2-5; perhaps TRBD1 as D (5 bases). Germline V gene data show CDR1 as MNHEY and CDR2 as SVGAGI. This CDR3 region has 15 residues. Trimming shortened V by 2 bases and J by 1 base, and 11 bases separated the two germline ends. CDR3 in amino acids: CASSYGRTSQETQYF. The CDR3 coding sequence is TGTGCCAGCAGTTACGGAAGGACAAGCCAAGAGACCCAGTACTTC.

CDR3 coding DNA: TGTGCCTGGAGTGTAAGTGGCGGGCCCTACGAGCAGTACTTC. This gives the protein CAWSVSGGPYEQYF. This chain links TRBV30 with TRBJ2-7; tentative D call: TRBD2 (5 bases). Trimming pared 0 bases from V and 2 bases from J, leaving 11 bases between. The length of the CDR3 is 14 residues. The germline gives CDR1 GTSNPN, CDR2 SVGIG (reference sequence).

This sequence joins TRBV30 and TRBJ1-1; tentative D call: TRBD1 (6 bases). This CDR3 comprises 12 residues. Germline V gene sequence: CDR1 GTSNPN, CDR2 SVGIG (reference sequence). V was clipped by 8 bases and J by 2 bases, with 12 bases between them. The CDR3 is CASYRVNTEAFF. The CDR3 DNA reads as TGTGCCAGTTACAGGGTCAACACTGAAGCTTTCTTT.

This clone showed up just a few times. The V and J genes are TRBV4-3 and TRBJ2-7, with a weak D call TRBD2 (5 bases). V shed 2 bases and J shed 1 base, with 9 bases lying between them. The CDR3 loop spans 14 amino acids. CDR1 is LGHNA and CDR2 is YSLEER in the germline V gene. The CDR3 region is CASSQRRSSYEQYF. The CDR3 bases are TGCGCCAGCAGCCAACGGAGGAGTTCCTACGAGCAGTACTTC.

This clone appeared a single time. The CDR3 sequence is CASSPTGTGLYEQYF. Here the CDR3 DNA reads TGTGCCAGCAGCCCCACCGGGACAGGTCTCTACGAGCAGTACTTC. The rearrangement joins TRBV28 to TRBJ2-7; 8 bases line up with TRBD1. In germline, CDR1 is MDHEN, CDR2 SYDVKM. J was trimmed by 3 bases and V by 6 bases; bases with no gene match: 10. The length of the CDR3 is 15 residues.